This T cell receptor beta chain was sequenced during a study of OX40 agonist ivuxolimab in advanced cancers. Study overall: Approximately 41% of patients had received prior checkpoint inhibitor therapy.

Data came from immunoSEQ multiplex PCR; TCRdb stores just in-frame clones and leaves some out. The data hold around 92,000 clones, with around 84% observed a single time. The specimen was CD4+ or CD8+ T cells sorted from blood, collected in a trial of the OX40 agonist ivuxolimab. This TCR derives from an adult with an advanced solid tumor such as melanoma, head and neck, liver or kidney cancer.

DNA of the CDR3: TGTGCCAGCATTAACCGGGGGGAGCACCAAGAGACCCAGTACTTC. Amino acid sequence: CASINRGEHQETQYF. The V and J genes are TRBV6-6 and TRBJ2-5, with 7 bases identical to TRBD2. The V segment lost 7 bases and the J segment 0 bases; nucleotides outside the gene matches: 8. Germline CDR1 and CDR2: MNHNY and SVGAGI (reference sequence). This CDR3 comprises 15 residues.